This T cell receptor (beta chain) was profiled in a study of blood T cell repertoires in COVID-19. Whole-study context: Spain, Italy and the United States supplied samples that represented acute and convalescent COVID-19. PBMCs, B-cell-depleted T cells, or T cells provided the cDNA or gDNA that made up the material.

As handled by the study authors: The assay estimated nucleated cells by amplifying reference gene primers. TCRdb's table, derived via immunoSEQ multiplex PCR, lists solely in-frame clones and lacks some. V, J and clone size derive from that table, while D and trimming were established from the DNA sequence. The profile covers over 100,000 clones, with approximately 90% appearing a single time and under 13% taken by the ten largest. This CDR3 comprises 13 residues. V gave up 0 bases and J gave up 7 bases, with 7 bases separating them. CDR1 is MNHEY, CDR2 SMNVEV, per germline (reference sequence). This TCR derives from a man aged 50 to 60 with acute or convalescent COVID-19. The chain links TRBV27 to TRBJ1-5; the D is unclear. The sample consisted of peripheral blood. The CDR3 coding sequence is TGTGCCAGCAGTTTATCCCCCTTCCAGCCCCAGCATTTT. Protein product: CASSLSPFQPQHF.